This TCR beta chain derives from a study of shared clonotypes between healthy human individuals. On the study more broadly: There were three CD4 naive, three CD4 memory, two CD8 naive and one CD8 memory plates per donor. Whole-study results and caveats: Some clonotypes were shared by all four sorted-subset donors, while others were not shared. The non-shared ones had lower generation probabilities than the shared ones.

The healthy adult donors were HIV-negative and reported no recent acute infections or vaccinations. Remarks on this clone: The antigen is not known.

CDR1 is LGHNA, CDR2 YSLEER, per germline. Trimming left V 4 bases short and J 4 bases short, with 11 bases between. This CDR3 region has 14 residues. Produced via immunoSEQ multiplex PCR; TCRdb's table is partial and in-frame only. Found here are over a million clones, 96% of them singletons; the top ten hold over 1%. The rearrangement joins TRBV4-3 to TRBJ1-5; unclear D gene. Sequencing was performed on naive CD4+ T cells sorted from blood. As to subset: CD45RA+ positively selected. This TCR was sampled from a man in his thirties or forties in good health. The CDR3 DNA sequence: TGCGCCAGCAGCCTTATAGGGTCGAATCAGCCCCAGCATTTT. Protein: CASSLIGSNQPQHF.